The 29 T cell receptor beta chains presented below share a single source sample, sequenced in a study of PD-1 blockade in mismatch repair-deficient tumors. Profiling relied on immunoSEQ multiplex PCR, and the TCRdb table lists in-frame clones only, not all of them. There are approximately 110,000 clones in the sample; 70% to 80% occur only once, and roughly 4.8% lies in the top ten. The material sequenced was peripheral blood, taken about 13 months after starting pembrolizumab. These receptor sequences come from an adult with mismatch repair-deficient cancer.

The CDR3 reads CASSQDGGDTGELFF. CDR3 DNA: TGCGCCAGCAGCCAAGATGGGGGGGACACCGGGGAGCTGTTTTTT. The chain joins TRBV4-3 to TRBJ2-2; 7 positions match TRBD2. This CDR3 is 15 amino acids long. Germline CDR1 LGHNA, CDR2 YSLEER. The trim removed 0 bases at V and 3 bases at J, leaving 1 base unmatched.

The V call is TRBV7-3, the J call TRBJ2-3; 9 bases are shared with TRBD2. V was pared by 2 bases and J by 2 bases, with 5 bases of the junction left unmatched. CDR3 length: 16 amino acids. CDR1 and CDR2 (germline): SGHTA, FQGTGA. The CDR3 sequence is CASSLGREGDTDTQYF. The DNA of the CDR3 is TGTGCCAGCAGCTTAGGGCGGGAGGGAGACACAGATACGCAGTATTTT.

The CDR3 sequence is CSVEFPLAAYNEQFF. The CDR3 nucleotides are TGCAGCGTCGAGTTCCCACTAGCGGCCTACAATGAGCAGTTCTTC. The chain employs TRBV29-1 and TRBJ2-1, with TRBD2 matching 8 bases. With V trimmed by 6 bases and J by 2 bases, 9 bases remained unmatched. Germline V gene data show CDR1 as SQVTM and CDR2 as ANQGSEA. The CDR3 totals 15 residues.

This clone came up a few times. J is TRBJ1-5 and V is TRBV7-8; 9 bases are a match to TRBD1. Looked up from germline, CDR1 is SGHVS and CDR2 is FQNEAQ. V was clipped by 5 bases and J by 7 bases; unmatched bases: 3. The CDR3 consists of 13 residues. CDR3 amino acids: CASSRDRDQPQHF. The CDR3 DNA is TGTGCCAGCAGCCGGGACAGGGACCAGCCCCAGCATTTT.

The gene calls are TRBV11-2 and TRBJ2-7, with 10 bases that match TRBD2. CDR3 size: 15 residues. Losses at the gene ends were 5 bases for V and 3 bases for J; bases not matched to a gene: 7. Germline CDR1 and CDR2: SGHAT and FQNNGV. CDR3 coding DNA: TGTGCCAGCAGCCCTTGGACTAGCGGAGGCTACGAGCAGTACTTC. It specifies CASSPWTSGGYEQYF.

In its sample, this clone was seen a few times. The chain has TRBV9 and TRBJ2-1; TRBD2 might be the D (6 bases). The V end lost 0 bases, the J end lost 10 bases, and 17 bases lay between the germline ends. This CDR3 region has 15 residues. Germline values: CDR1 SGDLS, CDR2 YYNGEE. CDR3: CASSVGGGPLKEQFF. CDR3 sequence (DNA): TGTGCCAGCAGCGTAGGAGGAGGGCCCTTGAAAGAGCAGTTCTTC.

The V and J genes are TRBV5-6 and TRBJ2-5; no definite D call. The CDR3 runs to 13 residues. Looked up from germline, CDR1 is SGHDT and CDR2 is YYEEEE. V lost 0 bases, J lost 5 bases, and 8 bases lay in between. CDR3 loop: CASSLGSTETQYF. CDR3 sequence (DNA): TGTGCCAGCAGCTTGGGCTCTACGGAGACCCAGTACTTC. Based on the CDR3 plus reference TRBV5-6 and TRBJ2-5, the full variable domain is DAGVTQSPTHLIKTRGQQVTLRCSPKSGHDTVSWYQQALGQGPQFIFQYYEEEERQRGNFPDRFSGHQFPNYSSELNVNALLLGDSALYLCASSLGSTETQYFGPGTRLLVL.

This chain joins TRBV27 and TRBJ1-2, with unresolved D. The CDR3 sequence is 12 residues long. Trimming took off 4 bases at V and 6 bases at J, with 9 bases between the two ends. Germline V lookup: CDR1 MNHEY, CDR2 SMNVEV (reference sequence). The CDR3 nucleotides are TGTGCCAGCAGTTCCATCGGGCATGGCTACACCTTC. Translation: CASSSIGHGYTF.

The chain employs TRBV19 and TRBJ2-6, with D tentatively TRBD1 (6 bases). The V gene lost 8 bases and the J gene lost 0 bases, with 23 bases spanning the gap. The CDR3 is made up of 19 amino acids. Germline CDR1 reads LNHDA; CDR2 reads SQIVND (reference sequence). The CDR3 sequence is CASGPGHAHISSGANVLTF. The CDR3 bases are TGTGCCAGTGGACCGGGACACGCTCATATTTCCTCTGGGGCCAACGTCCTGACTTTC.

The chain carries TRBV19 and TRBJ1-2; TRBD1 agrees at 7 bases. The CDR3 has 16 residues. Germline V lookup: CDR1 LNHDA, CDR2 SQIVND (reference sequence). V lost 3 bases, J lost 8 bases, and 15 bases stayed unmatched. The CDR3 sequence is CASSIGTTGKLNGYTF. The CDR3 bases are TGTGCCAGTAGTATTGGTACGACAGGGAAGTTGAACGGCTACACCTTC.

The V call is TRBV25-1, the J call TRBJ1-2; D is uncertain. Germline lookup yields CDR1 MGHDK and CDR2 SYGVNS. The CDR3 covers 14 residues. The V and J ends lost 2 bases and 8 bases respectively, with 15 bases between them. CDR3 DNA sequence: TGTGCCAGCAGTGAAAAACGGATTTCCGACGGCTACACCTTC. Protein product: CASSEKRISDGYTF.

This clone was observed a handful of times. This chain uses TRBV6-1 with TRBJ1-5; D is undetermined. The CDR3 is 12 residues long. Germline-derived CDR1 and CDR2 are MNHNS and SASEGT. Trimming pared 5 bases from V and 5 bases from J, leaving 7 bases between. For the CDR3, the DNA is TGTGCCAGCAGTTCCTTCGATCAGCCCCAGCATTTT. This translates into CASSSFDQPQHF.

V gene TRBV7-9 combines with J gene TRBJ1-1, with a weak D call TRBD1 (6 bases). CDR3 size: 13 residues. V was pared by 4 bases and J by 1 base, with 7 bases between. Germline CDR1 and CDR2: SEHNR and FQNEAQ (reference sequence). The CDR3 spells CASSSTGNTEAFF. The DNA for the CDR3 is TGTGCCAGCAGCTCGACAGGGAACACTGAAGCTTTCTTT.

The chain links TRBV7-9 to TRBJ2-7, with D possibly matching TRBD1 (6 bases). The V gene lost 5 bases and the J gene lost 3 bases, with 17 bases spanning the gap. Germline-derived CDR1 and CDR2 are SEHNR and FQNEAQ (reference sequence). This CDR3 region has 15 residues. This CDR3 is CASSLTGSSVYEQYF. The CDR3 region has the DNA TGTGCCAGCAGCCTTACAGGGTCGTCTGTCTACGAGCAGTACTTC.

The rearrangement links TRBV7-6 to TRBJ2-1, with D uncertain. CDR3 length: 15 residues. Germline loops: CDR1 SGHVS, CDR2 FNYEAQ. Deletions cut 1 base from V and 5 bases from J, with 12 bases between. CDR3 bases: TGTGCCAGCAGCTTAGAGTCAGCTCCAAACAATGAGCAGTTCTTC. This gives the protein CASSLESAPNNEQFF. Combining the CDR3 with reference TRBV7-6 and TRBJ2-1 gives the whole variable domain GAGVSQSPRYKVTKRGQDVALRCDPISGHVSLYWYRQALGQGPEFLTYFNYEAQQDKSGLPNDRFSAERPEGSISTLTIQRTEQRDSAMYRCASSLESAPNNEQFFGPGTRLTVL.

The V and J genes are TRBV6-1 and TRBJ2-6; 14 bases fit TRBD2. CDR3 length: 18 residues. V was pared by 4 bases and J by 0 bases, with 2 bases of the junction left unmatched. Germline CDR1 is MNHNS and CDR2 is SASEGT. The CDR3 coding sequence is TGTGCCAGCAGTGGACTAGCGGGAGGGGTCTCTGGGGCCAACGTCCTGACTTTC. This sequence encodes CASSGLAGGVSGANVLTF.

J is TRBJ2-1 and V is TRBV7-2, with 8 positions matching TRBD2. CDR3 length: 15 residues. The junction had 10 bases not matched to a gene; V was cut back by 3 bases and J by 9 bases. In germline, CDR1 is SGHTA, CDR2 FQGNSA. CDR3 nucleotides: TGTGCCAGCAGCTTCGGCGGGAGGCCGGGGGGTGAGCAGTTCTTC. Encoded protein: CASSFGGRPGGEQFF.

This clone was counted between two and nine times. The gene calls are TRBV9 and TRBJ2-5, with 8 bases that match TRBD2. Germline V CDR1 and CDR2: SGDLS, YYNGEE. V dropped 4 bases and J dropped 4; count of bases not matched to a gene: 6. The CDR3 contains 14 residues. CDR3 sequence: CASSSGTRRETQYF. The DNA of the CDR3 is TGTGCCAGCAGCTCCGGGACTAGACGAGAGACCCAGTACTTC.

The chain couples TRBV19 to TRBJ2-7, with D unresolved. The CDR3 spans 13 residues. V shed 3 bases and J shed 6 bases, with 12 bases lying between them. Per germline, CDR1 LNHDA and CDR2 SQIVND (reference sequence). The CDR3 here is CASSMNQVFEQYF. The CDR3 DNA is TGTGCCAGTAGTATGAATCAGGTCTTCGAGCAGTACTTC. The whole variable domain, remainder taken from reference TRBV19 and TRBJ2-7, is DGGITQSPKYLFRKEGQNVTLSCEQNLNHDAMYWYRQDPGQGLRLIYYSQIVNDFQKGDIAEGYSVSREKKESFPLTVTSAQKNPTAFYLCASSMNQVFEQYFGPGTRLTVT.

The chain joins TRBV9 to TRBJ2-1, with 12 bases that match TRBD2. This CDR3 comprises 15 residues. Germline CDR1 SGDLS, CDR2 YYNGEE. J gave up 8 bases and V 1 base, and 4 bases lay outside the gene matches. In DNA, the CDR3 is TGTGCCAGCAGCGTATCGACTAGCGGGAGCCATGAGCAGTTCTTC. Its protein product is CASSVSTSGSHEQFF.

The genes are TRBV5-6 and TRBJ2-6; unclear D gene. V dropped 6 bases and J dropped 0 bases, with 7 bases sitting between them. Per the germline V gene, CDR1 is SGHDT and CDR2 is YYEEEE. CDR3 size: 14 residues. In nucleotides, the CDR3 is TGTGCCAGCAACTATATCTCTGGGGCCAACGTCCTGACTTTC. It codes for CASNYISGANVLTF.

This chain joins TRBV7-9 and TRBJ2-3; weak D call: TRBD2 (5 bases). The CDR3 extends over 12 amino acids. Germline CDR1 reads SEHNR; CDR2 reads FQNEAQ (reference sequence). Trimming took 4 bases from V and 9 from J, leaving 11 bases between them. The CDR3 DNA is TGTGCCAGCAGCTCGGACTGGCAAACGCAGTATTTT. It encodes CASSSDWQTQYF.

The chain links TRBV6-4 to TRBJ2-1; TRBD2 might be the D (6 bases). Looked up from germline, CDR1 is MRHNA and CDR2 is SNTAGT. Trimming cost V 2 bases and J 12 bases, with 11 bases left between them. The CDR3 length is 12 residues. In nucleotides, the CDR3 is TGTGCCAGCAGTGACCCCGCGGGATTGCAGTTCTTC. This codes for CASSDPAGLQFF.

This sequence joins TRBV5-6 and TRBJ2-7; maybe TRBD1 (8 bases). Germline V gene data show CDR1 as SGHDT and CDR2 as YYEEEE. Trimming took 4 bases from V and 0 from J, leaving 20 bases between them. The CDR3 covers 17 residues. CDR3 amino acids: CASSILTGGGSSYEQYF. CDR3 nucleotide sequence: TGTGCCAGCAGCATTCTCACAGGGGGGGGATCCTCCTACGAGCAGTACTTC.

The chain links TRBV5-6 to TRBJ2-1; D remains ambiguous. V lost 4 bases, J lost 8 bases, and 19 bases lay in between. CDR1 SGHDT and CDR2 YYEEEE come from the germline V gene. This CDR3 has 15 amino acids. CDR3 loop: CASSPVVLPKDEQFF. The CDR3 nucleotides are TGTGCCAGCAGCCCGGTGGTCCTTCCGAAGGATGAGCAGTTCTTC.

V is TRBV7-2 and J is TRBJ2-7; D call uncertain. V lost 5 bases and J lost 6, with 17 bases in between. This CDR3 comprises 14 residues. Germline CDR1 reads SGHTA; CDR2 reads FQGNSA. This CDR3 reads CASSPTPPVGEQYF. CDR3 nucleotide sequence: TGTGCCAGCAGCCCCACCCCCCCCGTGGGCGAGCAGTACTTC.

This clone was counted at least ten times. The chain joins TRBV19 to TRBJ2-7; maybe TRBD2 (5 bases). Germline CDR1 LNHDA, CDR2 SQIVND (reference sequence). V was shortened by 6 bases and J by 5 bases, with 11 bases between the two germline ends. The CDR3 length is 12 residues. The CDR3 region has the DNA TGTGCCAGTAGAACCTCCGGGAACGAGCAGTACTTC. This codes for CASRTSGNEQYF. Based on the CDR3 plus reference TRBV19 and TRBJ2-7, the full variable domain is DGGITQSPKYLFRKEGQNVTLSCEQNLNHDAMYWYRQDPGQGLRLIYYSQIVNDFQKGDIAEGYSVSREKKESFPLTVTSAQKNPTAFYLCASRTSGNEQYFGPGTRLTVT.

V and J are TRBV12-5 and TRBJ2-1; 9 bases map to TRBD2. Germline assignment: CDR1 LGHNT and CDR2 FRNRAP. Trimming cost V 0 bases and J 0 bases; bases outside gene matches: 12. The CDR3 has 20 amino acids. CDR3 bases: TGTGCTAGTGGTTTGGTCACCCGGTGGACTAGCGCCTTCTCCTACAATGAGCAGTTCTTC. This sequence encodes CASGLVTRWTSAFSYNEQFF.

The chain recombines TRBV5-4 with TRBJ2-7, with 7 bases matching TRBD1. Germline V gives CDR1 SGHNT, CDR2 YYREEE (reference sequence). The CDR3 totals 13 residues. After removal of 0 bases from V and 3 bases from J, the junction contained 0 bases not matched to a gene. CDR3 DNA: TGTGCCAGCAGCTTGGACAGGGGCTACGAGCAGTACTTC. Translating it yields CASSLDRGYEQYF.